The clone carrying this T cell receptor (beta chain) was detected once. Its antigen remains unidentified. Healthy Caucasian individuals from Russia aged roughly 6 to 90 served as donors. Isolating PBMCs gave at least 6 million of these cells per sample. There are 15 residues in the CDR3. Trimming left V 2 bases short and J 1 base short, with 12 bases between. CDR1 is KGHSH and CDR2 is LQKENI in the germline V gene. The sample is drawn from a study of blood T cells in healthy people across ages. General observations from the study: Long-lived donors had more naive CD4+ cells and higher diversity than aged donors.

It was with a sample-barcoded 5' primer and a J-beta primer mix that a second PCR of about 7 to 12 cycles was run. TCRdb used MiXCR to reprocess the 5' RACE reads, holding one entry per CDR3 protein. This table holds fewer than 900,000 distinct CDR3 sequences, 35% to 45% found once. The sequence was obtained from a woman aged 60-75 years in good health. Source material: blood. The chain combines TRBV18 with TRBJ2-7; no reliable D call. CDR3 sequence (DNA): TGTGCCAGCTCACCAGTCGCCCCACCTTCCTACGAGCAGTACTTC. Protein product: CASSPVAPPSYEQYF.